This T cell receptor beta chain stems from a study of PD-L1 blockade in urothelial cancer. Some clones are missing from TCRdb's copy, which holds only in-frame ones; the method was immunoSEQ multiplex PCR. The sample has about 45,000 clones; more than 70% are singletons. Here the sequenced sample was PBMCs, taken around atezolizumab (anti-PD-L1) treatment. This clonotype was obtained from a man at least 80 years old with urothelial cancer.

Written as DNA, the CDR3 is TGCGCCAGCAGCCAACCTACTATCAATGAGCAGTTCTTC. Residues: CASSQPTINEQFF. The chain links TRBV4-1 to TRBJ2-1; D is ambiguous. Per the germline V gene, CDR1 is MGHRA and CDR2 is YSYEKL. This CDR3 contains 13 residues. The germline V and J ends were trimmed by 2 bases and 6 bases, with 8 bases remaining between them.